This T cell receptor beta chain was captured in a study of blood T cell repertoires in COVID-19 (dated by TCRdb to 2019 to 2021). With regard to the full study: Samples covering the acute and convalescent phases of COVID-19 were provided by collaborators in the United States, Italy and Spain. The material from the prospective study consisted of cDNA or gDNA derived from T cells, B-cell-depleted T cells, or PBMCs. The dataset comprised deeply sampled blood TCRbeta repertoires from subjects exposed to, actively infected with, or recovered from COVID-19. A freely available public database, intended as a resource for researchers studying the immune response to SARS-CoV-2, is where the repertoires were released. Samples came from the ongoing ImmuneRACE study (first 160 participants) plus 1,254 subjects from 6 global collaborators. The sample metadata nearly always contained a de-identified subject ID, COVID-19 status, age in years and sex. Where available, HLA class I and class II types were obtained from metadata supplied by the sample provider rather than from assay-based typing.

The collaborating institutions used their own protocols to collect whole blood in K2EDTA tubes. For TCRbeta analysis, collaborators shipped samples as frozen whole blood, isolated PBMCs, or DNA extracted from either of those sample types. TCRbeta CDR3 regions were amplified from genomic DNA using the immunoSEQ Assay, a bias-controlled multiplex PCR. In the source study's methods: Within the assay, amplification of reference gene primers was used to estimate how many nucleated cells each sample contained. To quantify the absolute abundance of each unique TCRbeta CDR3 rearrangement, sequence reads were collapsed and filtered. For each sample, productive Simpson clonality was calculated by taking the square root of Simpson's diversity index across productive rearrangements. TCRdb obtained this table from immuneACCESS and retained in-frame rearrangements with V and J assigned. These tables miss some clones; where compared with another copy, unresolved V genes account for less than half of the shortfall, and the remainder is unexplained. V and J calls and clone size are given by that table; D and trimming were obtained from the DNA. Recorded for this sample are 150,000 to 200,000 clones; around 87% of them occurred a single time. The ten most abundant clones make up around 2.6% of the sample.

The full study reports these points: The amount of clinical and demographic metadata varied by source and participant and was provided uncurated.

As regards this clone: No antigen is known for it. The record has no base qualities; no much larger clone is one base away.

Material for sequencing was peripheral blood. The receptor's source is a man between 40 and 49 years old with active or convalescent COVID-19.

The encoded CDR3 is CASSPRGGDTGELFF. The nucleotide sequence reads TGTGCCAGCAGCCCACGGGGGGGGGACACCGGGGAGCTGTTTTTT. This chain is built from TRBV11-1 and TRBJ2-2; 8 middle bases align to TRBD2. Unmatched junction bases come to 5, with V trimmed by 5 bases and J by 3 bases. The CDR3 covers 15 residues, taking in both the cysteine and the phenylalanine. Here the CDR3 DNA is all that survives: 45 bases in frame from base 1. Via the germline V gene (reference sequence), CDR1 is SGHAT and CDR2 FQDESV.